This entry describes one T cell receptor beta chain. Libraries were prepared by immunoSEQ multiplex PCR; TCRdb keeps only in-frame clonotypes and omits some of them. The data contain 90,000 to 130,000 clones, around 93% of them singletons. This entry comes from a study of OX40 agonist ivuxolimab in advanced cancers. The CDR3 covers 14 residues. V gave up 1 base and J gave up 1 base, with 9 bases separating them. Per the germline V gene, CDR1 is GTSNPN and CDR2 is SVGIG (reference sequence). The receptor's source is an adult with an advanced solid tumor such as melanoma, head and neck, liver or kidney cancer. The sequencing used CD4+ or CD8+ T cells sorted from blood, collected in a trial of the OX40 agonist ivuxolimab. The J gene is TRBJ2-3, the V gene TRBV30; D is unclear. In DNA form, the CDR3 reads TGTGCCTGGAGTGGACCGCTCGGCACAGATACGCAGTATTTT. Residues: CAWSGPLGTDTQYF.